The 24 T cell receptor beta chains below come from one sample, sequenced in a study of blood T cell repertoires in COVID-19. TCRdb's copy holds only in-frame clones and misses some; the assay was immunoSEQ multiplex PCR. The sample contains approximately 150,000 clones, under 90% of which appear only once. Sequenced input: PBMCs or T cells enriched from blood (not recorded which). These receptors were obtained from a woman aged 50 to 60 who had recovered from COVID-19.

The chain recombines TRBV19 with TRBJ1-1; D remains unclear. Germline V gene lookup returns CDR1 LNHDA and CDR2 SQIVND (reference sequence). The CDR3 loop spans 11 amino acids. V lost 7 bases to trimming and J lost 2 bases, with 5 bases between them. CDR3 residues: CASILNTEAFF. For the CDR3, the DNA is TGTGCCAGTATTCTTAACACTGAAGCTTTCTTT.

This rearrangement joins TRBV29-1 to TRBJ2-1, with 10 bases that match TRBD2. The CDR3 has 14 amino acids. V shed 1 base and J 3 bases; nucleotides not matched to a gene: 0. Germline CDR1 SQVTM, CDR2 ANQGSEA. The CDR3 coding sequence is TGCAGCGTTGAAGGACTAGCGGGCTACAATGAGCAGTTCTTC. Its protein product is CSVEGLAGYNEQFF.

This chain uses TRBV7-9 with TRBJ2-7; 9 bases map to TRBD1. The CDR3 has 15 residues. After removal of 1 base from V and 4 bases from J, the junction contained 5 bases not matched to a gene. Germline values: CDR1 SEHNR, CDR2 FQNEAQ (reference sequence). CDR3: CASSLGTGGPYEQYF. The CDR3 coding sequence is TGTGCCAGCAGCTTAGGAACAGGGGGCCCTTACGAGCAGTACTTC.

This chain connects TRBV11-3 to TRBJ2-1; the match to TRBD2 covers 7 bases. Germline lookup yields CDR1 SGHNT and CDR2 YENEEA. The CDR3 has 15 amino acids. With V trimmed by 5 bases and J by 9 bases, 13 bases remained unmatched. The CDR3 here is CASSLLVGDYTEQFF. For the CDR3, the DNA is TGTGCCAGCAGCCTCCTAGTCGGGGACTATACTGAGCAGTTCTTC.

J is TRBJ2-7 and V is TRBV29-1; 9 bases line up with TRBD2. The germline V gene has CDR1 SQVTM and CDR2 ANQGSEA. With V trimmed by 2 bases and J by 6 bases, 8 bases remained unmatched. CDR3 size: 14 residues. The CDR3 here is CSVETGTSFVEQYF. CDR3 nucleotide sequence: TGCAGCGTTGAAACCGGGACTAGCTTCGTCGAGCAGTACTTC.

J is TRBJ1-2 and V is TRBV7-9; no clear D. The CDR3 extends over 13 amino acids. Trimming shortened V by 5 bases and J by 9 bases, and 16 bases separated the two germline ends. Germline V gives CDR1 SEHNR, CDR2 FQNEAQ (reference sequence). The CDR3 DNA is TGTGCCAGCAGCCTCTCGGGAGCAAGTCGCTACACCTTC. Encoded protein: CASSLSGASRYTF.

J is TRBJ2-1 and V is TRBV11-3; 8 nucleotides align to TRBD1. The germline gives CDR1 SGHNT, CDR2 YENEEA. This CDR3 spans 15 amino acids. Trimming at V came to 5 bases and at J to 2 bases, leaving 5 bases not matched to a gene. In nucleotides, the CDR3 is TGTGCCAGCAGCCCGGACAGGGCCCCCTACAATGAGCAGTTCTTC. It encodes CASSPDRAPYNEQFF.

The V gene is TRBV5-4, the J gene TRBJ1-2, with TRBD1 matching over 7 bases. V trimming: 0 bases; J trimming: 4 bases; junction bases outside the gene matches: 6. The CDR3 is 15 residues long. Germline V CDR1 and CDR2: SGHNT, YYREEE (reference sequence). CDR3 coding DNA: TGTGCCAGCAGCTTGGGACAGGGCTATTTCTATGGCTACACCTTC. Its protein product is CASSLGQGYFYGYTF.

The chain couples TRBV3-1 (or the pseudogene TRBV3-2) to TRBJ2-5; TRBD2 agrees at 15 bases. CDR1 is LGHDT, CDR2 YNNKEL, per germline (reference sequence). V shed 1 base and J 5 bases; nucleotides not matched to a gene: 2. CDR3 size: 16 residues. The CDR3 coding sequence is TGTGCCAGCAGCCAAGCAGGGACTAGCGGGGGGGAGACCCAGTACTTC. Protein sequence: CASSQAGTSGGETQYF.

V usage is TRBV24-1 and J usage is TRBJ2-2; 9 positions match TRBD1. This CDR3 is built from 17 residues. Germline CDR1 reads KGHDR; CDR2 reads SFDVKD. The ends lost 7 bases at V and 3 bases at J; junction bases unmatched: 11. This chain's CDR3 is CATRSSTGQGHTGELFF. The CDR3 region has the DNA TGTGCCACCAGGTCTAGTACGGGACAGGGACACACCGGGGAGCTGTTTTTT.

CDR3 sequence reads: CASSQTGGTNYGYTF. CDR3 in DNA: TGTGCCAGCAGCCAGACAGGGGGCACTAACTATGGCTACACCTTC. The chain employs TRBV4-2 and TRBJ1-2; 10 bases are shared with TRBD1. Germline CDR1 LGHNA, CDR2 YNFKEQ. The CDR3 extends over 15 amino acids. Trimming removed 3 bases from V and 0 bases from J; junction bases left unmatched: 1.

The V call is TRBV9, the J call TRBJ1-1; no clear D. Germline CDR1 and CDR2: SGDLS and YYNGEE. Trimming left V 4 bases short and J 0 bases short, with 16 bases between. CDR3 size: 16 residues. CDR3 sequence (DNA): TGTGCCAGCAGCAAAGCGCCTAGTCCTATGAACACTGAAGCTTTCTTT. Translated: CASSKAPSPMNTEAFF.

V usage is TRBV2 and J usage is TRBJ2-7, with 9 bases aligning to TRBD1. Germline CDR1 reads SNHLY; CDR2 reads FYNNEI. This CDR3 comprises 14 residues. The V gene end was trimmed by 3 bases and the J gene end by 2 bases; junction bases not matched to a gene: 2. The CDR3 spells CASSDRTGAYEQYF. CDR3 bases: TGTGCCAGCAGTGATCGGACAGGGGCCTACGAGCAGTACTTC.

The V call is TRBV10-3, the J call TRBJ2-7, with D maybe TRBD2 (7 bases). Trimming took off 3 bases at V and 6 bases at J, with 15 bases between the two ends. Germline V gene sequence: CDR1 ENHRY, CDR2 SYGVKD. This CDR3 contains 14 residues. The CDR3 bases are TGTGCCATCAGTGAAGGTAGGGGAGGGGGCGAGCAGTACTTC. Translating it yields CAISEGRGGGEQYF.

V and J are TRBV13 and TRBJ1-1, with TRBD1 matching over 7 bases. CDR3 length: 15 amino acids. Germline-derived CDR1 and CDR2 are PRHDT and FYEKMQ (reference sequence). V shed 0 bases, J shed 11 bases, and the junction held 12 bases outside the gene matches. Written as DNA, the CDR3 is TGTGCCAGCAGCTTAGGGGCAGGGGGTCGATCTCGGGCTTTCTTT. This gives the protein CASSLGAGGRSRAFF.

In regard to this clone: An end of the junction does not agree with germline; a read error may underlie this. The gene calls are TRBV28 and TRBJ2-3, with 7 bases that match TRBD2. This CDR3 contains 13 residues. The V gene's germline CDR1 is MDHEN and CDR2 SYDVKM. CDR3 in DNA: TGTGCCAGCAGTTTCTGGGCGGGAGCCCTCCCGGATTTT. Amino acids: CASSFWAGALPDF.

The genes are TRBV19 and TRBJ2-6; 9 bases line up with TRBD1. The V segment lost 4 bases and the J segment 4 bases; nucleotides outside the gene matches: 5. The CDR3 is 16 amino acids. Germline V gene data show CDR1 as LNHDA and CDR2 as SQIVND (reference sequence). The CDR3 loop is CASSSGQGQGANVLTF. CDR3 coding DNA: TGTGCCAGTAGTAGCGGACAGGGGCAAGGGGCCAACGTCCTGACTTTC.

The chain has TRBV6-1 and TRBJ1-2; TRBD1 matches 7 bases. V dropped 3 bases and J dropped 10; count of bases not matched to a gene: 17. Germline lookup yields CDR1 MNHNS and CDR2 SASEGT. The CDR3 totals 16 residues. This chain's CDR3 is CASSDRGGTTGLPYTF. In nucleotides, the CDR3 is TGTGCCAGCAGTGACCGAGGAGGTACGACAGGGTTGCCCTACACCTTC.

The V gene is TRBV4-3, the J gene TRBJ2-7; a weak D match, TRBD1 (5 bases). Between the trimmed V and J ends, which lost 0 bases and 1 base, there was a span of 7 bases. CDR1 and CDR2 from the germline V gene are LGHNA and YSLEER. This CDR3 has 14 residues. The CDR3 loop reads CASSQDRVSYEQYF. CDR3 bases: TGCGCCAGCAGCCAAGACAGGGTTTCCTACGAGCAGTACTTC.

The gene calls are TRBV29-1 and TRBJ2-1, with 13 bases aligning to TRBD2. This CDR3 comprises 16 residues. The germline V gene has CDR1 SQVTM and CDR2 ANQGSEA. V shed 6 bases and J 6 bases; nucleotides not matched to a gene: 11. The CDR3 loop reads CSVHPGLAGIINEQFF. The CDR3 DNA follows: TGCAGCGTCCACCCGGGACTAGCGGGGATCATCAATGAGCAGTTCTTC.

J is TRBJ1-4 and V is TRBV7-2, with D possibly being TRBD1 (5 bases). The CDR3 spans 12 residues. V gave up 4 bases and J gave up 13 bases, with 13 bases separating them. Germline CDR1 and CDR2: SGHTA and FQGNSA. CDR3: CASSSERQRLFF. DNA of the CDR3: TGTGCCAGCAGCTCGGAAAGACAGAGACTGTTTTTT.

This rearrangement joins TRBV29-1 to TRBJ2-1; 7 nucleotides line up with TRBD2. The CDR3 sequence is 15 residues long. The V gene's germline CDR1 is SQVTM and CDR2 ANQGSEA. With V trimmed by 3 bases and J by 4 bases, 9 bases remained unmatched. The CDR3 loop is CSVDHPSGVYNEQFF. The CDR3 DNA sequence: TGCAGCGTTGATCATCCTAGCGGAGTTTACAATGAGCAGTTCTTC.

J is TRBJ2-1 and V is TRBV6-4; possible D gene TRBD2, 6 bases. The CDR3 extends over 13 amino acids. Germline assignment: CDR1 MRHNA and CDR2 SNTAGT. V was cut by 4 bases and J by 8 bases, with 12 bases left in between. The CDR3 DNA is TGTGCCAGCAGTGTCAGAGGGGAGGATGAGCAGTTCTTC. Translated: CASSVRGEDEQFF.

The chain links TRBV7-2 to TRBJ2-5; the match to TRBD2 covers 8 bases. Germline V CDR1 and CDR2: SGHTA, FQGNSA. The V gene end was trimmed by 0 bases and the J gene end by 6 bases; junction bases not matched to a gene: 9. The CDR3 has 16 amino acids. The CDR3 sequence: CASSLAYGRASKTQYF. Here the CDR3 DNA reads TGTGCCAGCAGCTTAGCTTACGGGAGGGCCTCGAAGACCCAGTACTTC.